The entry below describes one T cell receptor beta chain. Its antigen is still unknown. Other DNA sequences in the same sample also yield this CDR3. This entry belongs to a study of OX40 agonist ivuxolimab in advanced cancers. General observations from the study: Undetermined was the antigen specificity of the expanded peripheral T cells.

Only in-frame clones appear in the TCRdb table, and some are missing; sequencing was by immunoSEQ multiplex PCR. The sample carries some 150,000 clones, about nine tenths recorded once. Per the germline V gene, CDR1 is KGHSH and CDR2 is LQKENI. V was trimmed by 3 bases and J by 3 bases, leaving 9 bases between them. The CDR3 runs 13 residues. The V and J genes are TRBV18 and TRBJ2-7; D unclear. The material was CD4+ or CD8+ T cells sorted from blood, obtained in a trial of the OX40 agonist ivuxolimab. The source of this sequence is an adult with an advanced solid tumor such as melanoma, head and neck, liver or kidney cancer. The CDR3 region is CASSPDGVYEQYF. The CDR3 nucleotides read TGTGCCAGCTCACCGGACGGTGTCTACGAGCAGTACTTC.